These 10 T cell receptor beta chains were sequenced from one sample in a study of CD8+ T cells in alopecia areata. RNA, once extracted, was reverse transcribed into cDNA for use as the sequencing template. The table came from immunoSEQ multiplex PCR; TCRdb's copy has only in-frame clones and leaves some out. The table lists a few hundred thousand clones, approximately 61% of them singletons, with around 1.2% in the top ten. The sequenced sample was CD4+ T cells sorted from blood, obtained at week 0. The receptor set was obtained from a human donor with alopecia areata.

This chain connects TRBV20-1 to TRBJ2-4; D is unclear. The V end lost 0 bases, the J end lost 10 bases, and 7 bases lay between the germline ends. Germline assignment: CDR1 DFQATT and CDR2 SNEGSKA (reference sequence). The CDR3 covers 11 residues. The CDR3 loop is CSARDQDIQYF. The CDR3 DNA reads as TGCAGTGCTAGAGATCAGGATATTCAGTACTTC.

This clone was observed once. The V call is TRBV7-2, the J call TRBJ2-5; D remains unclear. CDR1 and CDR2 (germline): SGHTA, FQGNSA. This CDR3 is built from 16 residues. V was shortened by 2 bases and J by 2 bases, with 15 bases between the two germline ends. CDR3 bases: TGTGCCAGCAGCTTAAGTCGGGCCAGTAAACAAGAGACCCAGTACTTC. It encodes CASSLSRASKQETQYF.

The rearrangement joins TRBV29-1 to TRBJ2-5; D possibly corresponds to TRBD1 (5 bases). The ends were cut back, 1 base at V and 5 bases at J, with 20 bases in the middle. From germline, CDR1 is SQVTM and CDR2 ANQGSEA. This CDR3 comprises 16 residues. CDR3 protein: CSVEGDTRVGWETQYF. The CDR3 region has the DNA TGCAGCGTTGAAGGGGATACCAGGGTTGGGTGGGAGACCCAGTACTTC.

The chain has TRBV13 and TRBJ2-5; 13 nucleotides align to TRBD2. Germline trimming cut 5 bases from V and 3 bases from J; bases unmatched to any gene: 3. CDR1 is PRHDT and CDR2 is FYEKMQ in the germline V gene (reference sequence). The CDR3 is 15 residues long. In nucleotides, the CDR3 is TGTGCCAGCAGCACCGGGACTAGCGGGGAAGAGACCCAGTACTTC. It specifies CASSTGTSGEETQYF.

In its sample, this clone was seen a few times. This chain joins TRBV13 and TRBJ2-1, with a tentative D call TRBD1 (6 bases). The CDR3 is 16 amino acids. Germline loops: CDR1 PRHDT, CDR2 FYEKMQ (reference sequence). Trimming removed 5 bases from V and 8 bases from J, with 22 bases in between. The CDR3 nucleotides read TGTGCCAGCAGCCACCCACAGGGTGAGGTATTCGATGAGCAGTTCTTC. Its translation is CASSHPQGEVFDEQFF. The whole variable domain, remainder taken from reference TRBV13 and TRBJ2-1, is AAGVIQSPRHLIKEKRETATLKCYPIPRHDTVYWYQQGPGQDPQFLISFYEKMQSDKGSIPDRFSAQQFSDYHSELNMSSLELGDSALYFCASSHPQGEVFDEQFFGPGTRLTVL.

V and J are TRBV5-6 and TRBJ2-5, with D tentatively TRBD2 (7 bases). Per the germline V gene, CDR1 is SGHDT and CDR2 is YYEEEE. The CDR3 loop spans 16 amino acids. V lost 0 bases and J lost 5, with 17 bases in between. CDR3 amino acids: CASSLVRGAQSETQYF. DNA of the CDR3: TGTGCCAGCAGCTTGGTACGGGGGGCGCAGAGCGAGACCCAGTACTTC.

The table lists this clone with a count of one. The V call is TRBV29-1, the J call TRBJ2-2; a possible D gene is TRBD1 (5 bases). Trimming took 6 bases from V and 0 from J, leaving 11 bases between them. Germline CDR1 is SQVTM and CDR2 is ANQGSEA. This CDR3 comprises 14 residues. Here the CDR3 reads CSVRAYSNTGELFF. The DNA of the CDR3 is TGCAGCGTCAGGGCGTACTCGAACACCGGGGAGCTGTTTTTT.

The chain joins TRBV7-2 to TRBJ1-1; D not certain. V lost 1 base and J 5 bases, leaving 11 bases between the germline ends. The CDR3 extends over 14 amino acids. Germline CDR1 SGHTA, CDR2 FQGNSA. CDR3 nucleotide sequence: TGTGCCAGCAGCTTAGAGAGACGGGAAACTGAAGCTTTCTTT. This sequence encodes CASSLERRETEAFF.

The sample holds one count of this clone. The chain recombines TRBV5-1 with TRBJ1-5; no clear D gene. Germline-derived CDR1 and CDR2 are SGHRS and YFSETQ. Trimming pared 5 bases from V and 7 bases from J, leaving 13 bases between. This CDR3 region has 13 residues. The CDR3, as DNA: TGCGCCAGCAGTCCGGTAGGAGGACAGCCCCAGCATTTT. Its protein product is CASSPVGGQPQHF.

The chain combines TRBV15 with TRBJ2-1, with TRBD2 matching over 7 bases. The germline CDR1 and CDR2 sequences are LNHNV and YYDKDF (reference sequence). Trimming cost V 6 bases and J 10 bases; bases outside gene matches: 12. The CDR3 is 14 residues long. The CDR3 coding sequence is TGTGCCACCAGGACCCGGGGGGAGGGACGGGAGCAGTTCTTC. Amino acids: CATRTRGEGREQFF.